This passage covers 10 T cell receptor beta chains from one sample sequenced in a study of blood T cell repertoires in COVID-19. Clones were sequenced by immunoSEQ multiplex PCR, and TCRdb holds only the in-frame ones, with some missing. This table holds roughly 260,000 clones, 88% found once. The material sequenced was peripheral blood. The source is a man in his fifties or sixties who had recovered from COVID-19.

This chain connects TRBV6-5 to TRBJ2-7; 10 bases agree with TRBD1. Per the germline V gene, CDR1 is MNHEY and CDR2 is SVGAGI. Germline trimming cut 8 bases from V and 4 bases from J; bases unmatched to any gene: 8. The CDR3 runs to 14 residues. CDR3 sequence reads: CASARDRGAYEQYF. The CDR3 region has the DNA TGTGCCAGCGCCCGGGACAGGGGAGCGTACGAGCAGTACTTC.

This rearrangement joins TRBV9 to TRBJ2-7; 10 positions agree with TRBD2. The V gene end was trimmed by 3 bases and the J gene end by 4 bases; junction bases not matched to a gene: 4. Germline V gives CDR1 SGDLS, CDR2 YYNGEE. This CDR3 region has 14 residues. The CDR3 sequence is CASSAGLAIYEQYF. The DNA of the CDR3 is TGTGCCAGCAGCGCGGGACTAGCGATATACGAGCAGTACTTC.

The chain joins TRBV5-8 to TRBJ2-3, with 8 positions matching TRBD2. Germline V lookup: CDR1 SGHTS, CDR2 YDEGEE. This CDR3 has 16 amino acids. The junction had 8 bases not matched to a gene; V was cut back by 3 bases and J by 2 bases. CDR3 protein: CASSSGGATSTDTQYF. CDR3 nucleotides: TGTGCCAGCAGCTCCGGGGGGGCCACCTCCACAGATACGCAGTATTTT. The full variable domain, its missing parts supplied by reference TRBV5-8 and TRBJ2-3, is EAGVTQSPTHLIKTRGQQATLRCSPISGHTSVYWYQQALGLGLQFLLWYDEGEERNRGNFPPRFSGRQFPNYSSELNVNALELEDSALYLCASSSGGATSTDTQYFGPGTRLTVL.

The chain is built from TRBV7-2 and TRBJ1-4, with 10 bases that match TRBD1. Germline V gene sequence: CDR1 SGHTA, CDR2 FQGNSA. This CDR3 region has 14 residues. With V trimmed by 4 bases and J by 7 bases, 3 bases remained unmatched. CDR3 in amino acids: CASSSDRGGEKLFF. The CDR3 DNA reads as TGTGCCAGCAGCTCGGACAGGGGGGGTGAAAAACTGTTTTTT.

The rearrangement links TRBV5-1 to TRBJ1-5; D is unclear. The CDR3 spans 16 residues. The germline gives CDR1 SGHRS, CDR2 YFSETQ. Trimming took off 1 base at V and 2 bases at J, with 13 bases between the two ends. CDR3 sequence (DNA): TGCGCCAGCAGCTTGCACCCGGGGAACGGCAATCAGCCCCAGCATTTT. This gives the protein CASSLHPGNGNQPQHF.

This clone was seen a few times. This chain connects TRBV5-3 to TRBJ1-2, with 9 bases aligning to TRBD1. TRBV5-3 is identified as an open reading frame with a role that is uncertain. The V segment lost 6 bases and the J segment 6 bases; nucleotides outside the gene matches: 15. CDR3 length: 16 amino acids. CDR3 sequence (DNA): TGTGCCAGAAACCGGGACAGGGAACCTAGCTACGATGGCTACACCTTC. Its protein product is CARNRDREPSYDGYTF.

The J gene is TRBJ2-7, the V gene TRBV7-8; 9 bases agree with TRBD1. V trimming: 7 bases; J trimming: 4 bases; junction bases outside the gene matches: 11. Germline lookup yields CDR1 SGHVS and CDR2 FQNEAQ. The CDR3 runs to 15 residues. In nucleotides, the CDR3 is TGTGCCAGCACGTCCACAGGGGGCGTTTCGTACGAGCAGTACTTC. Its protein is CASTSTGGVSYEQYF.

This clone was detected only once. This chain connects TRBV6-1 to TRBJ1-2, with no clear D. The V gene lost 0 bases and the J gene lost 6 bases, with 11 bases spanning the gap. Germline lookup yields CDR1 MNHNS and CDR2 SASEGT. CDR3 size: 14 residues. This CDR3 reads CASSEAAARDGYTF. The DNA for the CDR3 is TGTGCCAGCAGTGAAGCGGCAGCCCGGGATGGCTACACCTTC.

V gene TRBV19 combines with J gene TRBJ1-2; D is ambiguous. CDR1 is LNHDA, CDR2 SQIVND, per germline (reference sequence). Trimming took off 2 bases at V and 2 bases at J, with 9 bases between the two ends. CDR3 size: 14 residues. CDR3 bases: TGTGCCAGTAGTATATTCCGGGAAAACTATGGCTACACCTTC. The encoded protein is CASSIFRENYGYTF.

This chain connects TRBV7-8 to TRBJ2-7, with D possibly TRBD2 on 5 matching bases. The CDR3 spans 16 residues. V lost 1 base to trimming and J lost 3 bases, with 16 bases between them. Germline CDR1 reads SGHVS; CDR2 reads FQNEAQ. CDR3 coding DNA: TGTGCCAGCAGCTTAGTTCCGGGGATCCCCGACTACGAGCAGTACTTC. As protein: CASSLVPGIPDYEQYF.